The sequence of this T cell receptor beta chain was determined in a study of beta chain features in type 1 diabetes. Overall study results and limits: Type 1 diabetes patients had moderately but significantly shorter TCRB CDR3s in all four CD4+ subsets.

It was via CD45RO/CCR7/CD25/CD127/CD95/CD27 that CD4+ naive, central memory, regulatory and stem cell-like memory cells were sorted. CDR1 and CDR2 from the germline V gene are MDHEN and SYDVKM. V lost 6 bases and J lost 6; bases outside the gene matches: 11. The CDR3 totals 15 residues. Isolated RNA was reverse transcribed in full, so expressed TCRB transcripts were sequenced. Here immunoSEQ multiplex PCR was the method, and the copy in TCRdb shows in-frame clones only, minus some. The table records 93,000 or so clones, under 30% of them present only once. A remark on this clone: Its antigen is unidentified.

V gene TRBV28 combines with J gene TRBJ2-3; 8 bases agree with TRBD2. The sample taken for sequencing was central memory CD4+ T cells from blood. The TCR originated in a woman aged 18-29 years with type 1 diabetes. In nucleotides, the CDR3 is TGTGCCAGCAGACCTTTGGCGGGAGGCCGGGATACGCAGTATTTT. The encoded protein is CASRPLAGGRDTQYF.